This TCR beta chain was captured in a study of blood T cell repertoires in COVID-19 (dated by TCRdb to the early 2020s). Background on the whole study: The collaborator samples originated in the United States, Italy and Spain and spanned the acute and convalescent phases of COVID-19. The material from the prospective study consisted of cDNA or gDNA derived from T cells, B-cell-depleted T cells, or PBMCs. The dataset comprised deeply sampled blood TCRbeta repertoires from subjects exposed to, actively infected with, or recovered from COVID-19. The repertoires were made available in a free public database intended to serve as a resource for research on the immune response to SARS-CoV-2. Samples were obtained from the ongoing ImmuneRACE study (first 160 participants) and from 1,254 subjects provided by 6 global collaborators. Nearly every sample came with metadata listing a de-identified subject ID, COVID-19 status, age in years and sex. Where available, HLA class I and class II types were obtained from metadata supplied by the sample provider rather than from assay-based typing. What the authors observed across the whole study: How much clinical and demographic metadata was included differed by source and by participant, and the metadata was provided uncurated.

TCRbeta CDR3 regions were amplified from genomic DNA using the immunoSEQ Assay, a bias-controlled multiplex PCR. On the study's bioinformatics: The number of nucleated cells in each sample was estimated from the amplification of reference gene primers within the assay. Sequence reads were collapsed and filtered to measure the absolute abundance of every unique TCRbeta CDR3 rearrangement. For each sample, productive Simpson clonality was calculated as the square root of Simpson's diversity index across productive rearrangements. The table comes from immuneACCESS by way of TCRdb, which keeps in-frame sequences with V and J called. Part of the clones is missing from these tables; in studies checked, under half for an unresolved V gene and the rest for unknown reasons. That table supplies the V and J calls and clone size; D and trimming were determined from the DNA. The sample yields about 150,000 clones; about four fifths were counted once. The ten top clones hold around 2.1% of the sample.

Details on this clone: It has no known antigen specificity. The input lacks base qualities; no much larger clone sits a single base away.

Collaborating institutions collected whole blood in K2EDTA tubes following their own protocols. For TCRbeta analysis, collaborators shipped samples as frozen whole blood, isolated PBMCs, or DNA extracted from either of those sample types. CDR1 and CDR2 (SGHTA, FQGNSA) derive from the germline V gene. Its CDR3 holds 11 amino acids, cysteine through phenylalanine. Solely the CDR3 DNA is kept, with 33 bases framed from the first base. Deletion took 5 bases off V and 8 bases off J, with a span of 9 bases between the germline ends. The receptor was isolated from a man in his 70s with acute or convalescent COVID-19. Recombination joined TRBV7-2 with TRBJ1-1, and the D gene may be TRBD1, 5 bases matching. The sequencing sample was made of peripheral blood. The CDR3 protein: CASSPRTEAFF. The sequenced DNA is TGTGCCAGCAGCCCTCGGACAGAAGCTTTCTTT.